This T cell receptor (beta chain) was sequenced in a study of OX40 agonist ivuxolimab in advanced cancers. Broadly, across the study: Ivuxolimab was a fully human IgG2 agonistic monoclonal antibody targeting the costimulatory receptor OX40 (CD134). Intravenous ivuxolimab was administered to patients every 2 weeks at six dose levels: 0.01, 0.1, 0.3, 1.5, 3 and 10 mg/kg. Among the roughly 52 dose-escalation patients, around 20 had hepatocellular carcinoma, around 15 melanoma, 9 renal cell carcinoma and 9 head and neck cancer. In the dose-escalation cohort, 75% to 85% of patients were male, and the mean age was 60 years with a range of roughly 23 to 79. Prior anti-PD-1, anti-PD-L1 or anti-CTLA-4 therapy was permitted, and about 40% of dose-escalation patients had received checkpoint inhibitors. Partial responses were achieved by three dose-escalation patients, of whom one had hepatocellular carcinoma and two had cutaneous melanoma. Peripheral TCRbeta sequencing aimed to test whether ivuxolimab altered TCR sequence diversity and caused clonal T-cell expansion. The paper describes the monotherapy dose-escalation part (N of about 47 patients) of the phase I trial of ivuxolimab. The investigation overall reported the following: The antigen specificity of the peripheral T cells that underwent clonal expansion was not determined. Partial responders in the 0.1-3.0 mg/kg groups had among the lowest normalized peripheral clonal expansion, especially among CD8+ T cells. Clonal expansion of both CD4+ and CD8+ blood T cells was observed from baseline to week 6 at doses 0.1 to 3.0 mg/kg. After ivuxolimab, more expanded clones were found on average in CD8+ T cells than in CD4+ T cells. Low levels of normalized T-cell clonal expansion were also seen in some patients who did not respond.

Genomic DNA was isolated from the sorted cells so that the TCRbeta CDR3 region could be sequenced. TCRbeta CDR3 regions were sequenced using the immunoSEQ Assay. Here the immuneACCESS table is served through TCRdb, limited to in-frame sequences with V and J called. Missing clones are a known gap in these copies; in checked studies unresolved V genes cover under half, and the rest lacks a known reason. This sample comprises around 15,000 clones, 50% to 75% of them detected only once. The top ten clonotypes cover around 9.2% of the sample. As for this clone: This receptor's antigen is unknown. One base away there is no much larger clone; base qualities are not given.

The trial excluded patients who had a history of autoimmune disease or who were on systemic immunosuppression. In every dose cohort, peripheral blood was drawn for TCR sequencing at baseline, cycle 4 day 1, and cycle 7 day 1. The samples were taken from a phase I, first-in-human, multicenter, open-label dose-escalation trial of ivuxolimab. Adults with locally advanced or metastatic melanoma, renal cell, hepatocellular, or head and neck squamous cell carcinoma were enrolled in the trial. CD4+ and CD8+ T cells were sorted separately from peripheral blood before TCR sequencing. Taken from the germline V gene, the CDR1 and CDR2 loops are MGHRA and YSYEKL. V is shortened by 1 base, J by 5 bases, and the region joining them spans 15 bases. Taken from cysteine to phenylalanine, the CDR3 has 15 residues. Only the CDR3 portion is preserved as DNA: 45 bases, with reading frame beginning at the first base.

This specimen was CD4+ or CD8+ T cells sorted from blood, taken in a trial of the OX40 agonist ivuxolimab. The sequence joins TRBV4-1 to TRBJ2-7; TRBD2 might be the D gene, on 6 matching bases. This receptor was obtained from an adult with an advanced solid tumor such as melanoma, head and neck, liver or kidney cancer. The sequenced DNA is TGCGCCAGCAGCCAAGTGGCGGGGTATCCCCACGAGCAGTACTTC. Translated, it gives CASSQVAGYPHEQYF.